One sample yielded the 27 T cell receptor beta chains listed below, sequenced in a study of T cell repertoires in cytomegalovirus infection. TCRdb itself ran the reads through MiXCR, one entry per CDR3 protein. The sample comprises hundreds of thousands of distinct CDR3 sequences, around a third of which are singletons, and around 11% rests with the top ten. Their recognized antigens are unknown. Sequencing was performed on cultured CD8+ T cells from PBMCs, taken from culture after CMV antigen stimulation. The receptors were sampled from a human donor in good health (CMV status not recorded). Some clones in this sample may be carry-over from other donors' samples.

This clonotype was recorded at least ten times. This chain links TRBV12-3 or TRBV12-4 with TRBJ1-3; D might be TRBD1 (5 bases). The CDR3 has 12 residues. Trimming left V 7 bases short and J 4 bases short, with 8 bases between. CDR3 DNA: TGTGCCAGCACCCGACAGGGAAACACCATATATTTT. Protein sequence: CASTRQGNTIYF.

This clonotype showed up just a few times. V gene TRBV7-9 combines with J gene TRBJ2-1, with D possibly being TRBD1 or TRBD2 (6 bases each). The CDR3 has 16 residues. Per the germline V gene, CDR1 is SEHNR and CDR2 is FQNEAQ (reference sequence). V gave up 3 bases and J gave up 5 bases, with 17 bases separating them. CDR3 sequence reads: CASSFPDSRGDNEQFF. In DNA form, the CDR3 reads TGTGCCAGCAGCTTTCCGGACAGCCGCGGGGACAATGAGCAGTTCTTC.

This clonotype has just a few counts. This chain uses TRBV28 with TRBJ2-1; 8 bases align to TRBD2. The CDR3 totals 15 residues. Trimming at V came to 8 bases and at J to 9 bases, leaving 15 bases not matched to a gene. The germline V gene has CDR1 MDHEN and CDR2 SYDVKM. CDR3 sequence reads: CASQQRGGPVFEQFF. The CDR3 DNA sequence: TGTGCCAGCCAACAGCGCGGGGGGCCTGTATTTGAGCAGTTCTTC. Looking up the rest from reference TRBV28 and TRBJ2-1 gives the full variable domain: DVKVTQSSRYLVKRTGEKVFLECVQDMDHENMFWYRQDPGLGLRLIYFSYDVKMKEKGDIPEGYSVSREKKERFSLILESASTNQTSMYLCASQQRGGPVFEQFFGPGTRLTVL.

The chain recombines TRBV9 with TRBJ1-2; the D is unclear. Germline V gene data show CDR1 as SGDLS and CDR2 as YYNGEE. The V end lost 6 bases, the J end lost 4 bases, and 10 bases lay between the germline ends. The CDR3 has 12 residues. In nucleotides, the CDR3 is TGTGCCAGCACCGCTGCCGGCTATGGCTACACCTTC. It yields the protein CASTAAGYGYTF.

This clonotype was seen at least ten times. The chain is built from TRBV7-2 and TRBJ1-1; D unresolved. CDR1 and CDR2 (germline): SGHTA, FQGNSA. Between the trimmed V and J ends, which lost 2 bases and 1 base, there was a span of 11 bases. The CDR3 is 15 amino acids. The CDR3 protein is CASSLYPGGNTEAFF. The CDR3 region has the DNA TGTGCCAGCAGCTTATACCCGGGAGGGAACACTGAAGCTTTCTTT.

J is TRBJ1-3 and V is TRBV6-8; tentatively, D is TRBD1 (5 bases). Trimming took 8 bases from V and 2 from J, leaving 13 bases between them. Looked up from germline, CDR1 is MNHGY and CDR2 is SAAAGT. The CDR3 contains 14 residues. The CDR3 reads CASPGPTAGNTIYF. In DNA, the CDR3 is TGTGCCAGCCCGGGACCGACAGCTGGAAACACCATATATTTT.

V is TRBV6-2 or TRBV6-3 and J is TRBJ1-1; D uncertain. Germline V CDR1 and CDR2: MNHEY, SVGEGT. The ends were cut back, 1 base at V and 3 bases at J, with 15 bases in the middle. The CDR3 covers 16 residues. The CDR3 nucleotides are TGTGCCAGCAGTTACTACCAGCTTTGGATAGACACTGAAGCTTTCTTT. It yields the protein CASSYYQLWIDTEAFF.

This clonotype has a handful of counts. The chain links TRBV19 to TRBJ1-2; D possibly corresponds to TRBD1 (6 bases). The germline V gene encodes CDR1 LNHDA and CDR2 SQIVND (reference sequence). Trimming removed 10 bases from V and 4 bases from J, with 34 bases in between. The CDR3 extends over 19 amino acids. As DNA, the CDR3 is TGTGCCACCTCAGAAGGGCAAGGGGGGCGCCGATCCTCCTCCTATGGCTACACCTTC. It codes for CATSEGQGGRRSSSYGYTF.

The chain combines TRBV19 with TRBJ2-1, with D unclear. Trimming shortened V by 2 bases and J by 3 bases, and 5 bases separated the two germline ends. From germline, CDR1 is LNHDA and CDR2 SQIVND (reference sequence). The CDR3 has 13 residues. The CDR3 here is CASSIIGYNEQFF. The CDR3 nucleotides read TGTGCCAGTAGTATAATAGGCTACAATGAGCAGTTCTTC.

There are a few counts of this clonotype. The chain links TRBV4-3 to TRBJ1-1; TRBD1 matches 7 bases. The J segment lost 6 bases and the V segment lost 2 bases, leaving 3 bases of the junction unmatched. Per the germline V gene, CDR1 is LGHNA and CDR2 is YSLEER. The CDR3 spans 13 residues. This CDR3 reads CASSQPGTAEAFF. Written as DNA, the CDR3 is TGCGCCAGCAGCCAACCTGGGACAGCTGAAGCTTTCTTT.

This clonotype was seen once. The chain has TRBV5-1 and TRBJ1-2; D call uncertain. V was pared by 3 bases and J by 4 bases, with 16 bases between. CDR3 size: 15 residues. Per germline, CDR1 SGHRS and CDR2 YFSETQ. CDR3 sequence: CASSSYSQPLYGYTF. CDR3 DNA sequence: TGCGCCAGCAGCTCTTACAGTCAACCCCTCTATGGCTACACCTTC.

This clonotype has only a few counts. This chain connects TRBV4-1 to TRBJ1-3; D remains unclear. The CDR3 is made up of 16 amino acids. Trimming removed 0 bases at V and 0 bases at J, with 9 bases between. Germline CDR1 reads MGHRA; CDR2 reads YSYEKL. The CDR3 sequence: CASSQDEVSSGNTIYF. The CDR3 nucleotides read TGCGCCAGCAGCCAAGATGAGGTCAGCTCTGGAAACACCATATATTTT.

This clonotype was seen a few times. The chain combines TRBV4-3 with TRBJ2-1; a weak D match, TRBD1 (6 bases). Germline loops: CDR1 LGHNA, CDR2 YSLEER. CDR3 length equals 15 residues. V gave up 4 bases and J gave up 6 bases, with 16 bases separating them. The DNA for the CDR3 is TGCGCCAGCAGCCTTCAGCGTCAGGGGATCAATGAGCAGTTCTTC. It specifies CASSLQRQGINEQFF.

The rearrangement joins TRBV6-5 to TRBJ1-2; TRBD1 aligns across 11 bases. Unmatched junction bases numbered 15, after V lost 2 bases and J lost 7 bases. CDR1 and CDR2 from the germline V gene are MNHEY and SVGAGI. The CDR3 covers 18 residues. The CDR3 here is CASSYDTSGTGGNRGYTF. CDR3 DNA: TGTGCCAGCAGTTACGACACCTCCGGGACAGGGGGAAACCGTGGCTACACCTTC.

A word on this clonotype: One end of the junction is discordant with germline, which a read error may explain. CDR3 sequence: CASTISPNTGELFF. The CDR3 DNA reads as TGTGCCAGTACTATAAGTCCGAACACCGGGGAGCTGTTTTTT. This chain joins TRBV19 and TRBJ2-2; D is undetermined. The CDR3 is made up of 14 amino acids. The V gene's germline CDR1 is LNHDA and CDR2 SQIVND (reference sequence). The variable domain in full, with the rest retrieved from reference TRBV19 and TRBJ2-2, is DGGITQSPKYLFRKEGQNVTLSCEQNLNHDAMYWYRQDPGQGLRLIYYSQIVNDFQKGDIAEGYSVSREKKESFPLTVTSAQKNPTAFYLCASTISPNTGELFFGEGSRLTVL.

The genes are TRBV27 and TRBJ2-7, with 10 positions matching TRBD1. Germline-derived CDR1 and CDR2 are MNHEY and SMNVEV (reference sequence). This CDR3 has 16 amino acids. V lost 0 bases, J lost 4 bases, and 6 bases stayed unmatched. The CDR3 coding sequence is TGTGCCAGCAGTTTATCGCAGGGGACAGGGGTGTACGAGCAGTACTTC. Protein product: CASSLSQGTGVYEQYF.

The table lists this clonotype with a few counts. CDR3 protein: CASSFSVSYEQYV. The CDR3 DNA reads TGTGCCAGCAGTTTTAGCGTCTCCTACGAGCAGTACGTC. This chain connects TRBV12-3 or TRBV12-4 to TRBJ2-7, with a tentative D call TRBD2 (5 bases). The CDR3 extends over 13 amino acids. With 3 bases removed from V and 0 bases from J, the gap between germline ends came to 6 bases.

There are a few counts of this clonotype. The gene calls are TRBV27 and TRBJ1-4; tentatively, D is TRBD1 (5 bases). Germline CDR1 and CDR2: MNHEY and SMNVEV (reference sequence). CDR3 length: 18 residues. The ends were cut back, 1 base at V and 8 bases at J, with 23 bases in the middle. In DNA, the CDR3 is TGTGCCAGCAGTTTATACCCCGTAGAAGGAGGGGATGGAGAAAAACTGTTTTTT. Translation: CASSLYPVEGGDGEKLFF.

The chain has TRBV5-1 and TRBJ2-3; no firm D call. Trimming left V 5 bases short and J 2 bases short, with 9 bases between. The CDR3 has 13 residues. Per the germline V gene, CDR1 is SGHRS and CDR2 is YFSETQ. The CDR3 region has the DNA TGCGCCAGCAGAGGAGATCCCACAGATACGCAGTATTTT. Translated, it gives CASRGDPTDTQYF.

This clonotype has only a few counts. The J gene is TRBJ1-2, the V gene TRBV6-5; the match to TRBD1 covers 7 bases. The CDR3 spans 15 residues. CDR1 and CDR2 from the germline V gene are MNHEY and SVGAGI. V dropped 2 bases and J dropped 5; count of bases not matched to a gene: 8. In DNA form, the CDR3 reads TGTGCCAGCAGTTACACCCCAGGGGGAGGATATGGCTACACCTTC. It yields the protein CASSYTPGGGYGYTF.

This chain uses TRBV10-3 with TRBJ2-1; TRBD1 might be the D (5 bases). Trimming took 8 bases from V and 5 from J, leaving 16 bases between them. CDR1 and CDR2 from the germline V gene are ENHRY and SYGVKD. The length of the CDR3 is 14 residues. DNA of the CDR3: TGTGCCATCGGCGATATGGGGCTCGACAATGAGCAGTTCTTC. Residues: CAIGDMGLDNEQFF.

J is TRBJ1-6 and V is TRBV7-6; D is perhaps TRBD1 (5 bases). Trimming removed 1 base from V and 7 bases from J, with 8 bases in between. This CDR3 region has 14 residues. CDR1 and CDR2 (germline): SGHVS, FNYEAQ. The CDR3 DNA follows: TGTGCCAGCAGCTTAGAACAGGTCAATTCACCCCTCCACTTT. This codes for CASSLEQVNSPLHF.

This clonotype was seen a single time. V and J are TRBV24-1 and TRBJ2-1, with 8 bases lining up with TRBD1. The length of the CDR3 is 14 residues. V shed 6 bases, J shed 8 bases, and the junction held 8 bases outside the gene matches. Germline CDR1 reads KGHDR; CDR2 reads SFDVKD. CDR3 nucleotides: TGTGCCACCAGTACATGGACAGGGCCGCATGAGCAGTTCTTC. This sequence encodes CATSTWTGPHEQFF.

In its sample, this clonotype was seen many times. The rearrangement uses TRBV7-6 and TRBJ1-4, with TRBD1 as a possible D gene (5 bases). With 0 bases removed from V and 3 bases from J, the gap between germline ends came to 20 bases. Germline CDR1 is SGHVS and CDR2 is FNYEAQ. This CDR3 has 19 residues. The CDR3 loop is CASSLAGTPGDTANEKLFF. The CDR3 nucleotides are TGTGCCAGCAGCTTAGCGGGGACTCCGGGTGACACGGCTAATGAAAAACTGTTTTTT. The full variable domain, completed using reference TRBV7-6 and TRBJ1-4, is GAGVSQSPRYKVTKRGQDVALRCDPISGHVSLYWYRQALGQGPEFLTYFNYEAQQDKSGLPNDRFSAERPEGSISTLTIQRTEQRDSAMYRCASSLAGTPGDTANEKLFFGSGTQLSVL.

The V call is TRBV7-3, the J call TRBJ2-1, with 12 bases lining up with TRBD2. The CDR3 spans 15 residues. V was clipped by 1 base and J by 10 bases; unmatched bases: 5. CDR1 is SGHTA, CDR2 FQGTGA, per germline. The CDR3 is CASSLRLAGAGEQFF. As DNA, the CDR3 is TGTGCCAGCAGCTTAAGACTAGCGGGGGCAGGAGAGCAGTTCTTC.

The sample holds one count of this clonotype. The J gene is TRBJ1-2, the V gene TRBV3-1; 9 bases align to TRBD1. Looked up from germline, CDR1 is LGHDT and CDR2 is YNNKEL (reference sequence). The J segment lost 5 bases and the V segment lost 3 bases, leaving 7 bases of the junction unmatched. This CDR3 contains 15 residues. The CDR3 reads CASSQPRTGEYGYTF. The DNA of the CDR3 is TGTGCCAGCAGCCAGCCCCGGACAGGGGAATATGGCTACACCTTC.

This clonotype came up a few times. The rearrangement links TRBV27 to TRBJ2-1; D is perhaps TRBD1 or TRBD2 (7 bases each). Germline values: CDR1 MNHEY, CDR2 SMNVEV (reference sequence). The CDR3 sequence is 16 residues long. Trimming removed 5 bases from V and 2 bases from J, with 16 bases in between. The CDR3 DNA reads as TGTGCCAGCAGTCCAGGGGGAGGGTTAGCCTACAATGAGCAGTTCTTC. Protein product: CASSPGGGLAYNEQFF.